This T cell receptor beta chain originates from a study of shared clonotypes between healthy human individuals. Across the whole study: Donor composition was a couple of women and three men, aged 18 to 49. Notes on the study in general: Researchers sampled only blood; tissue repertoires likely differ. Researchers found naive subsets generally carried larger estimated richness than memory subsets.

Method: immunoSEQ multiplex PCR; TCRdb's copy keeps in-frame clones and lacks some. Of 1.5 million to 2.5 million clones detected, about 95% appear once; the ten largest clones hold around 1%. Germline CDR1 is LGHNA and CDR2 is YSLEER. V dropped 0 bases and J dropped 8 bases, with 10 bases sitting between them. The CDR3 runs to 13 residues. Positively selected for CCR7, the CD45RO-negative cells used as naive CD8 cells excluded terminally differentiated effector memory CD45RA+ cells. In its sample, this clone was seen once. Its antigen remains unidentified. The TCR originated in a man aged 18 to 29 in good health. The sequencing input was naive CD8+ T cells sorted from blood. V and J are TRBV4-3 and TRBJ1-1; no clear D. CDR3 coding DNA: TGCGCCAGCAGCCAAGACCGAGGGTCGGAAGCTTTCTTT. Translation gives CASSQDRGSEAFF.